The 27 T cell receptor beta chains given below trace back to one sample, sequenced in a study of blood T cell repertoires in COVID-19. Generated by immunoSEQ multiplex PCR, the TCRdb table keeps only in-frame clones and is missing some. Among approximately 250,000 clones listed, 70% to 90% were seen once. Sequencing input: peripheral blood. Every receptor here comes from a man between 18 and 35 years old with active or convalescent COVID-19.

This clone came up a few times. The chain is built from TRBV2 and TRBJ2-7, with D unclear. This CDR3 is built from 11 residues. Trimming took off 5 bases at V and 3 bases at J, with 5 bases between the two ends. Per the germline V gene, CDR1 is SNHLY and CDR2 is FYNNEI. The CDR3 region is CASSQYYEQYF. Written as DNA, the CDR3 is TGTGCCAGCAGTCAGTACTACGAGCAGTACTTC. The complete variable domain, with remaining parts taken from reference TRBV2 and TRBJ2-7, reads EPEVTQTPSHQVTQMGQEVILRCVPISNHLYFYWYRQILGQKVEFLVSFYNNEISEKSEIFDDQFSVERPDGSNFTLKIRSTKLEDSAMYFCASSQYYEQYFGPGTRLTVT.

This clone was recorded many times. This chain links TRBV6-1 with TRBJ2-2; 11 bases are shared with TRBD2. Germline trimming cut 2 bases from V and 1 base from J; bases unmatched to any gene: 0. The CDR3 totals 16 residues. Per germline, CDR1 MNHNS and CDR2 SASEGT. The chain's CDR3 is CASSELAGGNTGELFF. Here the CDR3 DNA reads TGTGCCAGCAGTGAACTAGCGGGGGGGAACACCGGGGAGCTGTTTTTT.

The chain combines TRBV19 with TRBJ1-1, with D tentatively TRBD1 (5 bases). Germline assignment: CDR1 LNHDA and CDR2 SQIVND (reference sequence). The ends were cut back, 4 bases at V and 3 bases at J, with 12 bases in the middle. The CDR3 length is 14 residues. This CDR3 reads CASSTRDLHTEAFF. In nucleotides, the CDR3 is TGTGCCAGTAGTACCAGGGATCTTCACACTGAAGCTTTCTTT.

The table lists this clone with a count of one. This chain links TRBV12-5 with TRBJ2-2; 8 nucleotides line up with TRBD1. Trimming took 5 bases from V and 6 from J; bases not matched to a gene: 14. Germline CDR1 is LGHNT and CDR2 is FRNRAP. This CDR3 has 17 residues. Here the CDR3 reads CASGPTPQGAKAGELFF. The CDR3 nucleotides read TGTGCTAGTGGTCCAACCCCCCAGGGGGCGAAAGCCGGGGAGCTGTTTTTT.

This chain joins TRBV5-1 and TRBJ1-2; weak D call: TRBD1 (5 bases). The CDR3 is 13 amino acids. CDR1 SGHRS and CDR2 YFSETQ come from the germline V gene. With 4 bases removed from V and 1 base from J, the gap between germline ends came to 8 bases. This CDR3 is CASSPGGNYGYTF. Here the CDR3 DNA reads TGCGCCAGCAGCCCCGGGGGTAACTATGGCTACACCTTC.

This clone was seen a few times. The chain joins TRBV5-1 to TRBJ2-5, with 7 bases matching TRBD1. The CDR3 is 14 residues long. V lost 0 bases and J lost 5; bases outside the gene matches: 4. In germline, CDR1 is SGHRS, CDR2 YFSETQ. CDR3 protein: CASSLDRGLETQYF. The DNA for the CDR3 is TGCGCCAGCAGCTTGGACAGGGGATTGGAGACCCAGTACTTC.

J is TRBJ1-1 and V is TRBV2, with D uncertain. The germline V gene has CDR1 SNHLY and CDR2 FYNNEI. V was cut by 6 bases and J by 4 bases, with 12 bases left in between. The CDR3 length is 13 residues. The CDR3 DNA sequence: TGTGCCAGCAGCTTGACTCCGGTCACTGAAGCTTTCTTT. It is translated as CASSLTPVTEAFF.

This clone was seen ten or more times. The V call is TRBV15, the J call TRBJ2-1; 8 bases fit TRBD2. The CDR3 covers 13 residues. Trimming took 1 base from V and 9 from J; bases not matched to a gene: 2. CDR1 and CDR2 (germline): LNHNV, YYDKDF (reference sequence). The CDR3 loop reads CATSRVAGGEQFF. CDR3 in DNA: TGTGCCACCAGCAGAGTTGCGGGAGGTGAGCAGTTCTTC.

This sequence joins TRBV11-3 and TRBJ2-6, with D unresolved. Trimming took off 2 bases at V and 2 bases at J, with 7 bases between the two ends. CDR3 size: 15 residues. CDR1 and CDR2 from the germline V gene are SGHNT and YENEEA. CDR3 sequence reads: CASSLPGPGANVLTF. CDR3 DNA: TGTGCCAGCAGCTTACCCGGTCCTGGGGCCAACGTCCTGACTTTC.

The sample holds a few counts of this clone. This chain uses TRBV29-1 with TRBJ1-1, with D perhaps TRBD1 (6 bases). The CDR3 contains 13 residues. V was pared by 4 bases and J by 0 bases, with 9 bases between. The germline V gene has CDR1 SQVTM and CDR2 ANQGSEA. The CDR3 region has the DNA TGCAGCGTTGCCCACAGGGTGAACACTGAAGCTTTCTTT. Translating gives CSVAHRVNTEAFF.

The chain joins TRBV25-1 to TRBJ2-2; tentatively, D is TRBD2 (6 bases). The germline V gene encodes CDR1 MGHDK and CDR2 SYGVNS. V was pared by 5 bases and J by 4 bases, with 14 bases between. This CDR3 region has 15 residues. The CDR3 sequence is CASSLASAITGELFF. The CDR3 nucleotides read TGTGCCAGCAGTCTGGCTAGCGCGATCACCGGGGAGCTGTTTTTT.

J is TRBJ2-3 and V is TRBV19; possible D gene TRBD2, 5 bases. The ends were cut back, 4 bases at V and 1 base at J, with 12 bases in the middle. This CDR3 is built from 15 residues. Germline CDR1 is LNHDA and CDR2 is SQIVND (reference sequence). The CDR3 DNA sequence: TGTGCCAGTAGTACCCATGGAGCGGGCACAGATACGCAGTATTTT. As protein: CASSTHGAGTDTQYF.

Comments on this clone: The junction departs from the called germline gene at one end, perhaps through a read error. The CDR3, as DNA: TGTGCCAGCAGTGAATACAGTGAGCAGTTCTTC. Translation gives CASSEYSEQFF. The gene calls are TRBV25-1 and TRBJ2-1; no reliable D call. CDR1 and CDR2 (germline): MGHDK, SYGVNS. The CDR3 consists of 11 residues.

V usage is TRBV24-1 and J usage is TRBJ2-7; weak D call: TRBD1 (5 bases). The V end lost 4 bases, the J end lost 9 bases, and 21 bases lay between the germline ends. Per germline, CDR1 KGHDR and CDR2 SFDVKD. The CDR3 is 15 residues long. The CDR3 coding sequence is TGTGCCACCAGTGAAGCAGGGCTCAAGGTGCTCGGGCAGTACTTC. Translating it yields CATSEAGLKVLGQYF.

The rearrangement uses TRBV3-1 (or the pseudogene TRBV3-2) and TRBJ1-1; TRBD1 aligns across 10 bases. CDR1 LGHDT and CDR2 YNNKEL come from the germline V gene (reference sequence). V trimming: 1 base; J trimming: 6 bases; junction bases outside the gene matches: 5. The length of the CDR3 is 15 residues. Here the CDR3 DNA reads TGTGCCAGCAGCCAAGGGGGACAGGGGAGGCCTGAAGCTTTCTTT. Translating gives CASSQGGQGRPEAFF.

This clone was observed a single time. This chain uses TRBV28 with TRBJ2-1; 9 bases are a match to TRBD1. This CDR3 is built from 13 residues. Trimming at V came to 5 bases and at J to 14 bases, leaving 10 bases not matched to a gene. CDR1 is MDHEN and CDR2 is SYDVKM in the germline V gene. The CDR3, as DNA: TGTGCCAGCAGTACCGACCCTGACAGGGGGGAGTTCTTC. Protein product: CASSTDPDRGEFF.

A single count supports this clone. The rearrangement links TRBV11-2 to TRBJ2-7, with 7 bases fitting TRBD2. The CDR3 runs to 18 residues. Germline-derived CDR1 and CDR2 are SGHAT and FQNNGV. Unmatched junction bases numbered 15, after V lost 4 bases and J lost 0 bases. CDR3 DNA: TGTGCCAGCAGCTCACACCGGGACTATGGATTCAGCTCCTACGAGCAGTACTTC. Translating gives CASSSHRDYGFSSYEQYF.

The DNA for the CDR3 is TGCGCCAGCAGCCTAGCGGGAGGGTCTAGTGAGCAGTTCTTC. This codes for CASSLAGGSSEQFF. The rearrangement links TRBV5-1 to TRBJ2-1; TRBD2 aligns across 12 bases. CDR1 and CDR2 (germline): SGHRS, YFSETQ. Trimming removed 4 bases from V and 9 bases from J; junction bases left unmatched: 5. This CDR3 comprises 14 residues. Using reference TRBV5-1 and TRBJ2-1 for the parts outside the CDR3, the full variable domain is KAGVTQTPRYLIKTRGQQVTLSCSPISGHRSVSWYQQTPGQGLQFLFEYFSETQRNKGNFPGRFSGRQFSNSRSEMNVSTLELGDSALYLCASSLAGGSSEQFFGPGTRLTVL.

V and J are TRBV10-2 and TRBJ1-1; TRBD1 might be the D (5 bases). Germline CDR1 is WSHSY and CDR2 is SAAADI. V was cut by 8 bases and J by 7 bases, with 17 bases left in between. The CDR3 covers 13 residues. As DNA, the CDR3 is TGCGCCAGCCAACCAGGGACTAACCTTGAAGCTTTCTTT. Translating gives CASQPGTNLEAFF.

V is TRBV5-1 and J is TRBJ2-3; possible D gene TRBD1, 6 bases. The CDR3 extends over 15 amino acids. Germline lookup yields CDR1 SGHRS and CDR2 YFSETQ. Between the trimmed V and J ends, which lost 7 bases and 3 bases, there was a span of 18 bases. As DNA, the CDR3 is TGCGCCAGCCGGTCAGGGGCCAATCCGACAGATACGCAGTATTTT. Its translation is CASRSGANPTDTQYF. Variable domain in full (rest from reference TRBV5-1 and TRBJ2-3): KAGVTQTPRYLIKTRGQQVTLSCSPISGHRSVSWYQQTPGQGLQFLFEYFSETQRNKGNFPGRFSGRQFSNSRSEMNVSTLELGDSALYLCASRSGANPTDTQYFGPGTRLTVL.

The chain links TRBV19 to TRBJ2-1; tentative D call: TRBD1 (5 bases). The ends were cut back, 3 bases at V and 5 bases at J, with 8 bases in the middle. CDR3 length equals 13 residues. Germline CDR1 LNHDA, CDR2 SQIVND (reference sequence). The CDR3 DNA is TGTGCCAGTAGTATTGGACAAAACAATGAGCAGTTCTTC. This translates into CASSIGQNNEQFF.

The CDR3 reads CASMSLANSPLHF. As DNA, the CDR3 is TGTGCCAGCATGTCCCTAGCCAATTCACCCCTCCACTTT. The chain carries TRBV12-3 or TRBV12-4 and TRBJ1-6; D is undetermined. Trimming removed 7 bases at V and 7 bases at J, with 11 bases between. This CDR3 spans 13 amino acids.

This clone was detected a few times. CDR3 coding DNA: TGTGCCAGCAGCACCAACATGGTCTATGAGCAGTTCTTC. Protein: CASSTNMVYEQFF. The genes are TRBV7-2 and TRBJ2-1; D is undetermined. This CDR3 is 13 amino acids long. Looked up from germline, CDR1 is SGHTA and CDR2 is FQGNSA. V lost 5 bases, J lost 8 bases, and 13 bases lay in between.

This clone was picked up one time. The chain uses TRBV28 and TRBJ2-2, with TRBD1 matching over 8 bases. V shed 5 bases and J 3 bases; nucleotides not matched to a gene: 5. This CDR3 contains 15 residues. The V gene's germline CDR1 is MDHEN and CDR2 SYDVKM. The chain's CDR3 is CASSLDRAYTGELFF. The CDR3 DNA is TGTGCCAGCAGTCTGGACAGGGCGTACACCGGGGAGCTGTTTTTT.

The chain couples TRBV28 to TRBJ2-5, with 9 bases lining up with TRBD2. The junction had 3 bases not matched to a gene; V was cut back by 5 bases and J by 2 bases. This CDR3 is built from 14 residues. Germline V gene lookup returns CDR1 MDHEN and CDR2 SYDVKM. The CDR3 loop reads CASSSGGPQETQYF. As DNA, the CDR3 is TGTGCCAGCAGTAGCGGGGGGCCTCAAGAGACCCAGTACTTC.

Only one count was recorded for this clone. CDR3 protein: CASSELGGDSTQYF. The CDR3 DNA sequence: TGTGCCAGCAGTGAATTGGGCGGGGACAGTACGCAGTATTTT. The rearrangement uses TRBV6-1 and TRBJ2-3, with D perhaps TRBD1 (7 bases). The germline V gene has CDR1 MNHNS and CDR2 SASEGT. This CDR3 is 14 amino acids long. Trimming took off 2 bases at V and 8 bases at J, with 14 bases between the two ends.

The chain combines TRBV9 with TRBJ1-5; a weak D match, TRBD1 (5 bases). The CDR3 loop spans 15 amino acids. V was cut by 3 bases and J by 0 bases, with 10 bases left in between. CDR1 and CDR2 from the germline V gene are SGDLS and YYNGEE. CDR3 DNA: TGTGCCAGCAGCGAGGAAGGGGTTAGCAATCAGCCCCAGCATTTT. The encoded protein is CASSEEGVSNQPQHF.